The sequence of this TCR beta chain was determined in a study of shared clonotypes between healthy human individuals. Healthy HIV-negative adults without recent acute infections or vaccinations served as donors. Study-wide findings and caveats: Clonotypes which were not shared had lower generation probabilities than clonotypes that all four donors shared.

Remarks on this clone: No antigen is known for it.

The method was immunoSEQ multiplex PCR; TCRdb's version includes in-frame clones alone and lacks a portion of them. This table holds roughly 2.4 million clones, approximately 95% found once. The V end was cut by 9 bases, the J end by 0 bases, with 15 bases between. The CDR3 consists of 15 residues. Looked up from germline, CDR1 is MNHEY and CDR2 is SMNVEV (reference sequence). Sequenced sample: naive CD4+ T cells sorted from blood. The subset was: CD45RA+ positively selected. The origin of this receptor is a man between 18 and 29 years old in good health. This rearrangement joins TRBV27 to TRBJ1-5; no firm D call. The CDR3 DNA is TGTGCCAGTGACCCGAGGGTAAATAGCAATCAGCCCCAGCATTTT. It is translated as CASDPRVNSNQPQHF.